These T cell receptor beta chains were read from a single sample in a study of shared clonotypes between healthy human individuals. Here immunoSEQ multiplex PCR was the method, and the copy in TCRdb shows in-frame clones only, minus some. The sample comprises about 980,000 clones, over 60% of which are singletons, and about 1.5% rests with the top ten. The sequenced material came from memory CD4+ T cells sorted from blood. The receptor set was obtained from a man aged 18 to 30 in good health. CDR3s include the opening cysteine and the closing phenylalanine or tryptophan. The D gene is left open where the match is weak. Part of the rows lack a size; the others show once, few, many or a class for expanded clones.

>TRBJ2-3|-|TRBD2|TRBV9
TGTGCCAGCAGCGTTTTAGCGGGAAGCACAGATACGCAGTATTTT
CASSVLAGSTDTQYF
>TRBJ1-3|-|TRBD1|TRBV28
TGTGCCACTTCGACAGGGGCTAACTCTGGAAACACCATATATTTT
CATSTGANSGNTIYF
>TRBJ2-1|-|-|TRBV27
TGTGCCAGCAGTTTATGGGGGAGGGGGAGGAATGAGCAGTTCTTC
CASSLWGRGRNEQFF
>TRBJ1-2|-|TRBD1|TRBV18
TGTGCCAGCTCACCGAATCAGGGGGATGGCTACACCTTC
CASSPNQGDGYTF
>TRBJ2-1|many|-|TRBV5-1
TGCGCCAGCAGCTTACCTTCAAGATACAATGAGCAGTTCTTC
CASSLPSRYNEQFF
>TRBJ2-7|-|-|TRBV5-7
TGTGCCAGCAGCTTGCGGGACACTGGGCTTAAGAAGCACTTC
CASSLRDTGLKKHF
>TRBJ2-3|-|TRBD2|TRBV7-9
TGTACCGCCGGAGCGGGAGGGTACACAGATACGCAGTATTTT
CTAGAGGYTDTQYF
>TRBJ2-7|-|TRBD1|TRBV2
TGTGCCACCAGGACAGGGGCTCAGGCTATATCCTACGAGCAGTACTTC
CATRTGAQAISYEQYF
>TRBJ2-3|-|-|TRBV30
TGTGCCTGGAGTCAGATCCCGGGGGCAGATACGCAGTATTTT
CAWSQIPGADTQYF
>TRBJ1-1|-|-|TRBV10-3
TGTGCCATCAGAACCCGGTCGGAGAACACTGAAGCTTTCTTT
CAIRTRSENTEAFF
>TRBJ1-6|-|-|TRBV10-2
TGCGCCAGCGTCGGGAGCTCCTATAATTCACCCCTCCACTTT
CASVGSSYNSPLHF
>TRBJ2-2|-|TRBD1|TRBV5-1
TGCGCCAGCAGCCTGGACAGGGCGACCGGGGAGCTGTTTTTT
CASSLDRATGELFF
>TRBJ2-7|-|-|TRBV6-1
TGTGCCACTACACACCCCCCGCAGGGCTACGAGCAGTACTTC
CATTHPPQGYEQYF
>TRBJ1-1|-|-|TRBV11-2
TGTGCCAGCAGTACGGTCCGGCGTAAAGCTTTCTTT
CASSTVRRKAFF
>TRBJ1-5|-|TRBD1|TRBV5-1
TGCGCCAGCAGCACCGGACAGGCCCATAGCAATCAGCCCCAGCATTTT
CASSTGQAHSNQPQHF
>TRBJ1-1|-|TRBD1|TRBV6-5
TGTGCCAGCAGTTACATGGGACAGGGTAGGTCTGAAGCTTTCTTT
CASSYMGQGRSEAFF
>TRBJ1-1|-|-|TRBV28
TGTGCCAGCGTGGGCGCCCAGGGGTCGAACACTGAAGCTTTCTTT
CASVGAQGSNTEAFF
>TRBJ2-3|-|TRBD2|TRBV6-5
TGTGCCAGCAGTTCAGGGGGTATGCTAGCGGGAGAAACGCAGTATTTT
CASSSGGMLAGETQYF
>TRBJ2-7|once|-|TRBV18
TGTGCCAGCTCCCCTGGGGTGGCCGACTACGAGCAGTACTTC
CASSPGVADYEQYF
>TRBJ2-3|once|-|TRBV11-2
TGTGCCAGCAGCTTTCAGAGGGCAGATACGCAGTATTTT
CASSFQRADTQYF
>TRBJ2-7|-|-|TRBV4-1
TGCGCCAGCAGCCTTAGCGGCCAGTCCCACGAGCAGTACTTC
CASSLSGQSHEQYF
>TRBJ2-3|-|-|TRBV29-1
TGCAGCGTGCGCAAAGTTAGCACAGATACGCAGTATTTT
CSVRKVSTDTQYF
>TRBJ1-2|-|-|TRBV5-6
TGTGCCAGCAGCTTGGAGGGGCAGCCGTCGGTCAGTGGCTACACCTTC
CASSLEGQPSVSGYTF
>TRBJ1-2|-|-|TRBV18
TGTGCCAGCTCGACTACAGGTTTTCCCCCTGGCTACACCTTC
CASSTTGFPPGYTF
>TRBJ1-5|once|-|TRBV10-2
TGCGCCAGCAGTGAGGGCTCGGCAGGCCTTAATCAGCCCCAGCATTTT
CASSEGSAGLNQPQHF
>TRBJ1-6|few|-|TRBV27
TGTGCCAGCAGTTTCCAGGAATATAATTCACCCCTCCACTTT
CASSFQEYNSPLHF
>TRBJ2-6|-|TRBD1|TRBV28
TGTGCCAGCAGTTCAGGACAGGGTCGGTTCGCTGGGGCCAACGTCCTGACTTTC
CASSSGQGRFAGANVLTF
>TRBJ1-3|-|-|TRBV5-1
TGCGCCAGTCCTGACGGGAGTGGAAACACCATATATTTT
CASPDGSGNTIYF
>TRBJ2-2|once|TRBD2|TRBV5-1
TGCGCCAGCAGCTCTTTAGCGGGAGTGGCCGGGGAGCTGTTTTTT
CASSSLAGVAGELFF
>TRBJ2-2|-|-|TRBV11-2
TGTGCCAGCAGCACCCACAGGGGGGGAAGAGCGGAGAGGGCCGGGGAGCTGTTTTTT
CASSTHRGGRAERAGELFF
>TRBJ2-4|-|-|TRBV10-1
TGCGCCAGCAGTGCCAACTTTAAAAACATTCAGTACTTC
CASSANFKNIQYF
>TRBJ2-5|-|TRBD1|TRBV5-6
TGTGCCAGCAGCGGAACAGGGGGCGCGGAGACCCAGTACTTC
CASSGTGGAETQYF
>TRBJ1-4|once|-|TRBV6-6
TGTGCCAGCAGTTCCGGGGGCGTCGGTGAAAAACTGTTTTTT
CASSSGGVGEKLFF
>TRBJ2-3|-|-|TRBV7-9
TGTGCCAGCAGCTCCCCCGGGAAGTCAGATACGCAGTATTTT
CASSSPGKSDTQYF
>TRBJ2-5|-|TRBD1|TRBV30
TGTGCCTGGAGTGTTGACAGGGGAGAGACCCAGTACTTC
CAWSVDRGETQYF
>TRBJ1-2|-|-|TRBV4-3
TGCGCCAGCAGCCAAGATACCCAGGGAAACTATGGCTACACCTTC
CASSQDTQGNYGYTF
>TRBJ2-4|few|-|TRBV19
TGTGCCAGTAGTATGTGGGAGGCCAAAAACATTCAGTACTTC
CASSMWEAKNIQYF